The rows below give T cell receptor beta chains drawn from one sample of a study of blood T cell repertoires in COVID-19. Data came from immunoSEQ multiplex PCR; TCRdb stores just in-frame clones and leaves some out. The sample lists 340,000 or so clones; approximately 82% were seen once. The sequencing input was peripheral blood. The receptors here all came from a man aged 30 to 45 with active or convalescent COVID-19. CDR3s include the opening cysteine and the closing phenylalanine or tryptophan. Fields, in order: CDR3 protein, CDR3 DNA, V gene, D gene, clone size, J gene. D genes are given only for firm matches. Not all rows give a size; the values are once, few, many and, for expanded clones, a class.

CDR3: CASSVPTDGNTIYF; DNA: TGTGCCAGCAGCGTCCCTACCGATGGAAACACCATATATTTT; V: TRBV9; D: NA; size: NA; J: TRBJ1-3
CDR3: CASSFGGVSYEQYF; DNA: TGTGCCAGCAGCTTTGGCGGGGTCTCCTACGAGCAGTACTTC; V: TRBV5-4; D: NA; size: few; J: TRBJ2-7
CDR3: CASSLWRGDKFTDTQYF; DNA: TGCGCCAGCAGCTTGTGGCGGGGGGATAAGTTCACAGATACGCAGTATTTT; V: TRBV5-1; D: TRBD2; size: NA; J: TRBJ2-3
CDR3: CASSYSTGGEAFF; DNA: TGTGCCAGCAGTTACTCGACAGGGGGCGAAGCTTTCTTT; V: TRBV6-5; D: TRBD1; size: NA; J: TRBJ1-1
CDR3: CTTQGGQSSYNEQFF; DNA: TGCACAACTCAGGGGGGACAGAGCTCCTACAATGAGCAGTTCTTC; V: TRBV29-1; D: NA; size: NA; J: TRBJ2-1
CDR3: CASSQGTQGSYNSPLHF; DNA: TGCGCCAGCAGCCAAGGAACACAGGGCTCCTATAATTCACCCCTCCACTTT; V: TRBV4-1; D: NA; size: NA; J: TRBJ1-6
CDR3: CASSQDPFGNTIYF; DNA: TGTGCCAGCAGCCAAGACCCGTTTGGAAACACCATATATTTT; V: TRBV3-1/TRBV3-2; D: NA; size: NA; J: TRBJ1-3
CDR3: CASSIRGLAGGQQETQYF; DNA: TGTGCCAGTAGTATTAGGGGACTAGCGGGAGGACAACAAGAGACCCAGTACTTC; V: TRBV19; D: TRBD2; size: NA; J: TRBJ2-5
CDR3: CASSSGTGAGNTIYF; DNA: TGTGCCAGCAGCTCCGGGACAGGGGCTGGAAACACCATATATTTT; V: TRBV7-8; D: TRBD1; size: NA; J: TRBJ1-3
CDR3: CASSTGLQETQYF; DNA: TGTGCCAGCAGCACAGGGCTACAAGAGACCCAGTACTTC; V: TRBV6-6; D: NA; size: NA; J: TRBJ2-5
CDR3: CASSIWLASSYNEQFF; DNA: TGTGCCAGTAGTATATGGCTAGCATCATCCTACAATGAGCAGTTCTTC; V: TRBV19; D: NA; size: NA; J: TRBJ2-1
CDR3: CASSSGTPATNEKLFF; DNA: TGTGCCAGCAGCTCCGGGACACCGGCAACTAATGAAAAACTGTTTTTT; V: TRBV7-9; D: NA; size: NA; J: TRBJ1-4
CDR3: CASSSIRGEQFF; DNA: TGTGCCAGCAGTTCAATACGGGGGGAGCAGTTCTTC; V: TRBV6-2/TRBV6-3; D: NA; size: NA; J: TRBJ2-1
CDR3: CASSLPGQENYGYTF; DNA: TGTGCCAGCAGCTTGCCGGGACAGGAGAACTATGGCTACACCTTC; V: TRBV5-4; D: TRBD1; size: NA; J: TRBJ1-2
CDR3: CASTPPAGLTDTQYF; DNA: TGTGCCAGCACCCCACCAGCGGGCCTCACAGATACGCAGTATTTT; V: TRBV5-6; D: NA; size: NA; J: TRBJ2-3
CDR3: CASSFDWLLVPGYTF; DNA: TGCGCCAGCAGCTTCGATTGGCTCCTCGTCCCTGGCTACACCTTC; V: TRBV5-1; D: NA; size: few; J: TRBJ1-2
CDR3: CASSSATLHTESYGYTF; DNA: TGTGCCAGCAGCTCCGCGACACTCCACACGGAAAGCTATGGCTACACCTTC; V: TRBV7-2; D: NA; size: NA; J: TRBJ1-2
CDR3: CASSRLAGKQYF; DNA: TGCGCCAGCAGTAGACTAGCGGGGAAGCAGTACTTC; V: TRBV5-1; D: TRBD2; size: NA; J: TRBJ2-7
CDR3: CASRAAGELFF; DNA: TGCGCCAGCAGGGCGGCCGGGGAGCTGTTTTTT; V: TRBV5-1; D: NA; size: NA; J: TRBJ2-2
CDR3: CASSENRVAEQYF; DNA: TGTGCCAGTAGTGAGAACAGGGTCGCCGAGCAGTACTTC; V: TRBV19; D: NA; size: NA; J: TRBJ2-7
CDR3: CASSLGAPPQYEKLFF; DNA: TGTGCCAGCAGCTTGGGGGCCCCGCCCCAATATGAAAAACTGTTTTTT; V: TRBV7-8; D: NA; size: few; J: TRBJ1-4
CDR3: CASSQRGGNQETQYF; DNA: TGTGCCAGCAGTCAGCGGGGGGGGAACCAAGAGACCCAGTACTTC; V: TRBV7-2; D: TRBD2; size: once; J: TRBJ2-5
CDR3: CASSLAVEQFF; DNA: TGTGCCAGCAGTTTAGCGGTTGAGCAGTTCTTC; V: TRBV28; D: NA; size: NA; J: TRBJ2-1
CDR3: CASSLAEQAGYNEQFF; DNA: TGTGCCAGCAGCTTAGCCGAGCAGGCGGGCTACAATGAGCAGTTCTTC; V: TRBV11-2; D: NA; size: NA; J: TRBJ2-1
CDR3: CASSHGGQGYNEQFF; DNA: TGTGCCAGCTCTCACGGGGGACAGGGGTACAATGAGCAGTTCTTC; V: TRBV18; D: TRBD1; size: once; J: TRBJ2-1
CDR3: CASSLDGTGKGGYTF; DNA: TGTGCCAGCAGCTTAGACGGGACAGGGAAAGGAGGCTACACCTTC; V: TRBV7-2; D: TRBD1; size: NA; J: TRBJ1-2
CDR3: CASSVAPGKGETQYF; DNA: TGTGCCAGCAGCGTAGCGCCAGGGAAGGGGGAGACCCAGTACTTC; V: TRBV9; D: NA; size: NA; J: TRBJ2-5
CDR3: CASSQDYGGQSNQPQHF; DNA: TGTGCCAGCAGCCAAGATTACGGAGGACAGAGCAATCAGCCCCAGCATTTT; V: TRBV4-2; D: NA; size: NA; J: TRBJ1-5
CDR3: CASLQVYNSPLHF; DNA: TGTGCCAGCTTGCAGGTTTATAATTCACCCCTCCACTTT; V: TRBV2; D: NA; size: NA; J: TRBJ1-6
CDR3: CASSQGAGTSVTQYF; DNA: TGCGCCAGCAGCCAAGGGGCAGGGACTAGCGTGACCCAGTACTTC; V: TRBV4-1; D: TRBD2; size: NA; J: TRBJ2-5
CDR3: CASSMGGATDEQFF; DNA: TGTGCCAGTAGTATGGGGGGAGCGACGGATGAGCAGTTCTTC; V: TRBV19; D: NA; size: NA; J: TRBJ2-1
CDR3: CASSGQGGPYYNQPQHF; DNA: TGTGCCAGCAGTGGACAGGGGGGGCCTTATTACAATCAGCCCCAGCATTTT; V: TRBV6-2/TRBV6-3; D: TRBD1; size: NA; J: TRBJ1-5
CDR3: CASSYSEQRESVKNIQYF; DNA: TGTGCCAGCAGTTACTCGGAGCAGCGGGAGTCGGTCAAAAACATTCAGTACTTC; V: TRBV6-2/TRBV6-3; D: TRBD2; size: NA; J: TRBJ2-4
CDR3: CASSPRFGESNQPQHF; DNA: TGTGCCAGTAGCCCCCGATTCGGGGAAAGCAATCAGCCCCAGCATTTT; V: TRBV19; D: NA; size: NA; J: TRBJ1-5
CDR3: CATSSPLGQGALNEQFF; DNA: TGTGCCACCAGTTCCCCCCTCGGACAGGGGGCGCTGAATGAGCAGTTCTTC; V: TRBV24-1; D: TRBD1; size: once; J: TRBJ2-1
CDR3: CASSQEGQGKSPLHF; DNA: TGTGCCAGCAGCCAAGAGGGACAGGGGAAATCACCCCTCCACTTT; V: TRBV14; D: TRBD1; size: NA; J: TRBJ1-6
CDR3: CASSLPHLAGADNEQFF; DNA: TGTGCCAGCAGCTTACCGCACCTAGCGGGGGCCGACAATGAGCAGTTCTTC; V: TRBV7-9; D: TRBD2; size: few; J: TRBJ2-1
CDR3: CSGGDWRGQTQYF; DNA: TGCAGCGGCGGGGACTGGAGAGGACAGACCCAGTACTTC; V: TRBV29-1; D: NA; size: NA; J: TRBJ2-5
CDR3: CASSGLYEQYF; DNA: TGTGCCAGCAGTGGTCTTTACGAGCAGTACTTC; V: TRBV2; D: NA; size: NA; J: TRBJ2-7
CDR3: CASSLTGGGTEAFF; DNA: TGTGCCAGCAGCTTAACAGGGGGTGGCACTGAAGCTTTCTTT; V: TRBV7-3; D: NA; size: NA; J: TRBJ1-1
CDR3: CASSPGLAGGITYEQYF; DNA: TGTGCCAGCAGCCCTGGGCTAGCGGGAGGGATCACCTACGAGCAGTACTTC; V: TRBV3-1/TRBV3-2; D: TRBD2; size: NA; J: TRBJ2-7
CDR3: CASSQDGLAGGQETQYF; DNA: TGTGCCAGCAGCCAAGATGGGCTAGCGGGGGGGCAGGAGACCCAGTACTTC; V: TRBV3-1/TRBV3-2; D: TRBD2; size: NA; J: TRBJ2-5
CDR3: CASSPAGTGVTDTQYF; DNA: TGTGCCAGCTCACCAGCCGGGACAGGGGTCACAGATACGCAGTATTTT; V: TRBV18; D: TRBD1; size: NA; J: TRBJ2-3
CDR3: CASRWEGSSPLHF; DNA: TGTGCCAGCAGGTGGGAGGGTAGTTCACCCCTCCACTTT; V: TRBV2; D: NA; size: NA; J: TRBJ1-6
CDR3: CASSEQTGGLGTQYF; DNA: TGTGCCAGCAGTGAACAGACAGGGGGACTGGGGACCCAGTACTTC; V: TRBV6-1; D: TRBD1; size: NA; J: TRBJ2-5